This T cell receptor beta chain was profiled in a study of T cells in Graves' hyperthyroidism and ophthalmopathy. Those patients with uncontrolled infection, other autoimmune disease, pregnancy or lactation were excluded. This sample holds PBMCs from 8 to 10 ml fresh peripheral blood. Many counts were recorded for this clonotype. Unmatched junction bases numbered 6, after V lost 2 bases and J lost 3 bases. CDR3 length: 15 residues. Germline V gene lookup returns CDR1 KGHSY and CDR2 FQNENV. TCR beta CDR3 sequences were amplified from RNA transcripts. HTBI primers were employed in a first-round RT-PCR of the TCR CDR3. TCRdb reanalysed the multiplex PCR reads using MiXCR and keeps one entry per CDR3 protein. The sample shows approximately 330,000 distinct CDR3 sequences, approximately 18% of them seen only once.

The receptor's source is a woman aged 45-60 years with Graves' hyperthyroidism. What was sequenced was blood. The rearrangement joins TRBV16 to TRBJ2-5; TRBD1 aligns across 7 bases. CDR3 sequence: CASSQEGAGEETQYF. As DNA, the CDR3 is TGTGCCAGCAGCCAAGAGGGGGCCGGGGAAGAGACCCAGTACTTC.